This T cell receptor (beta chain) is from a study of blood T cell repertoires in COVID-19. Study-level information: The origin of the acute and convalescent COVID-19 samples was the United States, Italy and Spain.

Using immunoSEQ multiplex PCR, the repertoire was profiled, and TCRdb retains in-frame clones only, with some absent. The table has about 170,000 clones, around 93% seen once. Germline V gene sequence: CDR1 SGHTA, CDR2 FQGNSA. The CDR3 is 17 amino acids. Trimming removed 1 base at V and 1 base at J, with 13 bases between. The chain couples TRBV7-2 to TRBJ2-2; D might be TRBD1 (6 bases). The TCR originated in a man between 25 and 39 years old with COVID-19, enrolled during active disease. The source material was peripheral blood. The CDR3 sequence is CASSLGRQVLNTGELFF. In nucleotides, the CDR3 is TGTGCCAGCAGCTTAGGGCGACAGGTTTTGAACACCGGGGAGCTGTTTTTT. Complete variable domain (other parts from reference TRBV7-2 and TRBJ2-2): GAGVSQSPSNKVTEKGKDVELRCDPISGHTALYWYRQSLGQGLEFLIYFQGNSAPDKSGLPSDRFSAERTGGSVSTLTIQRTQQEDSAVYLCASSLGRQVLNTGELFFGEGSRLTVL.